These T cell receptor beta chains were read from a single sample in a study of naive and memory T cell subsets. TCRdb recomputed calls from the 5' RACE reads with MiXCR, one row per CDR3 protein. The sample includes 20,000 to 25,000 distinct CDR3 sequences, over 3.5% of them seen just once. All receptors come from a male donor in good health. Both conserved end residues are part of each CDR3. A D gene is named only where the DNA matches it firmly. Clone sizes are given selectively: once, few, many, or a class where the clone is expanded.

cdr3_length clone_size j_call v_call d_call cdr3_nt cdr3_aa
15 . TRBJ1-1 TRBV6-2/TRBV6-3 . TGTGCCAGCAGTCGAGAATGGGGGTTGAACACTGAAGCTTTCTTT CASSREWGLNTEAFF
14 many TRBJ1-1 TRBV20-1 TRBD1 TGCAGTGCTTCTGTCCGACAGGGTACCACTGAAGCTTTCTTT CSASVRQGTTEAFF
17 many TRBJ2-1 TRBV7-2 TRBD2 TGTGCCAGCAGCTTCCCGGGACTAGCGGGGGGGGGAGGTGAGCAGTTCTTC CASSFPGLAGGGGEQFF
16 many TRBJ1-6 TRBV3-1 . TGTGCCAGCAGCCAATCGACAGGAATGGTTGATTCACCCCTCCACTTT CASSQSTGMVDSPLHF
15 . TRBJ1-6 TRBV6-5 . TGTGCCAGCTCCCCTGGGGACCACTATAATTCACCCCTCCACTTT CASSPGDHYNSPLHF
16 many TRBJ1-4 TRBV29-1 . TGCAGCGTTGAAGACTGGCCCAGTGGGACAAATGAAAAACTGTTTTTT CSVEDWPSGTNEKLFF
16 many TRBJ2-7 TRBV20-1 TRBD2 TGCAGTGCTAGAGATCCGAAGACTAGCGTAAACTACGAGCAGTACTTC CSARDPKTSVNYEQYF
14 many TRBJ1-6 TRBV11-2 . TGTGCCAGCAGCCTCATGGGGGGAGACTCACCCCTCCACTTT CASSLMGGDSPLHF
16 many TRBJ2-2 TRBV10-3 TRBD2 TGTGCCATCAGTGATTTAGCGGGAGTTTCCACCGGGGAGCTGTTTTTT CAISDLAGVSTGELFF
13 many TRBJ2-2 TRBV19 . TGTGCCAGTAGTACGACGTCCACCGGGGAGCTGTTTTTT CASSTTSTGELFF
12 . TRBJ1-5 TRBV7-2 . TGTGCCAGCAGCTTTAGCAATCAGCCCCAGCATTTT CASSFSNQPQHF
18 many TRBJ2-7 TRBV5-6 . TGTGCCAGCAGCTTCGGGGTGCCAGGGGCTAGCGGTCTGTTCGGTTTGTACTTC CASSFGVPGASGLFGLYF
16 many TRBJ1-6 TRBV20-1 . TGCAGTGCTAGAGATTCTGGGAGCTCCTATAATTCACCCCTCCACTTT CSARDSGSSYNSPLHF
18 many TRBJ1-6 TRBV6-6 . TGTGCCAGCAGACTTTGGACGGTTGCCAGCTCCTATAATTCACCCCTCCACTTT CASRLWTVASSYNSPLHF